Reported below is one T cell receptor beta chain. As yet, its antigen is unknown. The length of the CDR3 is 16 residues. V lost 2 bases to trimming and J lost 7 bases, with 16 bases between them. From germline, CDR1 is SGHDT and CDR2 YYEEEE. The sample comes from a study of CD4+ T cells in melanoma. Here immunoSEQ multiplex PCR was the method, and the copy in TCRdb shows in-frame clones only, minus some. The table lists around 130,000 clones, around nine tenths of them singletons. Overall study findings and caveats: In melanoma, neoantigen-specific CD4+ T cells reportedly differed in differentiation state. A reported correlation linked neoantigen-specific CD4+ T cells to CD8+, macrophage and B cell function.

The chain links TRBV5-6 to TRBJ1-6, with D unresolved. This TCR was recovered from a human donor with melanoma. The CDR3, as DNA: TGTGCCAGCAGCTTCACGCGGGAAGGGAAGAATTCACCCCTCCACTTT. It codes for CASSFTREGKNSPLHF.